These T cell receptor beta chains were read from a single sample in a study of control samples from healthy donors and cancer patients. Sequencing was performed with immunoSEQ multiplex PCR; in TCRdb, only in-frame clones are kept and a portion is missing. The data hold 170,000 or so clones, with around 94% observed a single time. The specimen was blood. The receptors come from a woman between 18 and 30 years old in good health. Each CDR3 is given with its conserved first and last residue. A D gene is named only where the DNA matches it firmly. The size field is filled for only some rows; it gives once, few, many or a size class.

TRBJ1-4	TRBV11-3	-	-	CASSPVSDHEKLFF	TGTGCCAGCAGCCCTGTCAGCGACCATGAAAAACTGTTTTTT
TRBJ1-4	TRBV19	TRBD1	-	CASSSPGTAIPGKLFF	TGTGCCAGTAGTTCGCCCGGGACAGCGATACCGGGGAAACTGTTTTTT
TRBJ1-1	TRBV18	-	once	CASSPYRVAPNTEAFF	TGTGCCAGCTCACCTTATAGAGTGGCACCGAACACTGAAGCTTTCTTT
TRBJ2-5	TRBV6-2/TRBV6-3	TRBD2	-	CASSRYTIGEGETQYF	TGTGCCAGCAGTCGTTACACCATTGGGGAGGGAGAGACCCAGTACTTC
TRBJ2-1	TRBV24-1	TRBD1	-	CATSDSRSGTALYNEQFF	TGTGCCACCAGTGATTCAAGATCCGGGACAGCACTCTACAATGAGCAGTTCTTC
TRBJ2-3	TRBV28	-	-	CASSLGYTQYF	TGTGCCAGCAGCCTAGGGTATACGCAGTATTTT
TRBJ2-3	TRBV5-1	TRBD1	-	CASSSGQLDAQYF	TGCGCCAGCAGCTCGGGACAGCTAGACGCGCAGTATTTT
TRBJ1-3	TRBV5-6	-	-	CASSITTELGNTIYF	TGTGCCAGCAGCATAACGACAGAACTCGGAAACACCATATATTTT
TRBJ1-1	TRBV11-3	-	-	CASSSTGGNTEAFF	TGTGCCAGCAGCTCCACCGGAGGGAACACTGAAGCTTTCTTT
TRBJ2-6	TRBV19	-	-	CASRFSGANVLTF	TGTGCCAGTAGGTTCTCTGGGGCCAACGTCCTGACTTTC
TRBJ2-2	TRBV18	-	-	CASSLTAGTGELFF	TGTGCCAGCTCTCTGACCGCCGGGACCGGGGAGCTGTTTTTT
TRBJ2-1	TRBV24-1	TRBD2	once	CATSDRGTSGSYYNEQFF	TGTGCCACCAGTGACCGCGGGACTAGCGGGAGTTATTACAATGAGCAGTTCTTC
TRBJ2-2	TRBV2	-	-	CASLDSFYTGELFF	TGTGCCAGCTTAGACTCCTTTTACACCGGGGAGCTGTTTTTT
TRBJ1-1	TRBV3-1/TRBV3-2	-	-	CASSRRQPPLLNTEAFF	TGTGCCAGCAGCCGAAGACAGCCCCCTCTTTTGAACACTGAAGCTTTCTTT
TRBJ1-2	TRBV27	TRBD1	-	CASSVTGQTNYGYTF	TGTGCCAGCAGTGTAACGGGACAGACTAACTATGGCTACACCTTC
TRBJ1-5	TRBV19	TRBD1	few	CASSGTGNQPQHF	TGTGCCAGTAGTGGGACAGGGAATCAGCCCCAGCATTTT
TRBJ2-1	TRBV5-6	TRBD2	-	CASSLGGSKYNEQFF	TGTGCCAGCAGCTTAGGCGGGAGTAAGTACAATGAGCAGTTCTTC
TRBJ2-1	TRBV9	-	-	CASSVAYNSYNEQFF	TGTGCCAGCAGCGTAGCCTATAACTCCTACAATGAGCAGTTCTTC
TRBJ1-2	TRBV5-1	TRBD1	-	CASSPSGGANYGYTF	TGCGCCAGCAGCCCTTCAGGGGGCGCGAATTATGGCTACACCTTC
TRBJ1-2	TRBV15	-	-	CATSRESIQGYTF	TGTGCCACCAGCAGAGAGTCTATACAAGGCTACACCTTC
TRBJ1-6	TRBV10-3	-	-	CAISESGQHNSPLHF	TGTGCCATCAGTGAGTCTGGACAGCATAATTCACCCCTCCACTTT
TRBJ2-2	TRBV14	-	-	CASSHGAGELFF	TGTGCCAGCAGCCACGGAGCCGGGGAGCTGTTTTTT
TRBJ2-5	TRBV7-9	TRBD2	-	CASSLGLAGGPGETQYF	TGTGCCAGCAGCTTAGGACTAGCGGGGGGGCCTGGAGAGACCCAGTACTTC
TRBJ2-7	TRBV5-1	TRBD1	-	CASSFDRGLYEQYF	TGCGCCAGCAGCTTCGACAGGGGGCTTTACGAGCAGTACTTC
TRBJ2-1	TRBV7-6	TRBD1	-	CASSPAGGWDEQFF	TGTGCCAGCAGCCCGGCAGGGGGCTGGGATGAGCAGTTCTTC
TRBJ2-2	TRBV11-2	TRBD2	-	CASSLPSGGYTGELFF	TGTGCCAGCAGCTTGCCTAGCGGGGGATATACCGGGGAGCTGTTTTTT
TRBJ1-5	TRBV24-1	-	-	CATSDLIRQVYSNQPQHF	TGTGCCACCAGTGATTTAATTAGACAGGTCTATAGCAATCAGCCCCAGCATTTT
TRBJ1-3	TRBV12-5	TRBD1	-	CASGLGQGVFAGNTIYF	TGTGCTAGTGGTCTTGGACAGGGAGTGTTTGCTGGAAACACCATATATTTT
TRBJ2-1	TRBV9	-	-	CASSVVGPNEQFF	TGTGCCAGCAGCGTAGTTGGGCCGAATGAGCAGTTCTTC
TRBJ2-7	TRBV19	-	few	CASSIGRRLSYEQYF	TGTGCCAGTAGTATTGGGCGCAGGCTCTCCTACGAGCAGTACTTC
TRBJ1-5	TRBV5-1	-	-	CASSLDVTQPQHF	TGCGCCAGCAGCTTGGATGTGACTCAGCCCCAGCATTTT
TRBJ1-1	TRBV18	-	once	CASSPTDSEAFF	TGTGCCAGCTCACCAACGGACAGTGAAGCTTTCTTT
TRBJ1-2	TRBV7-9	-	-	CASSDSRFWANRVGYGYTF	TGTGCCAGCAGTGACAGCAGGTTTTGGGCTAACAGGGTCGGCTATGGCTACACCTTC
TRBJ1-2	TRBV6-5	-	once	CASRKRGGHYGYTF	TGTGCCAGCAGGAAGAGGGGAGGCCACTATGGCTACACCTTC
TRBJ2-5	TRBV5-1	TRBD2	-	CASSLASSGGMETQYF	TGCGCCAGCAGCTTGGCCAGTAGCGGGGGGATGGAGACCCAGTACTTC
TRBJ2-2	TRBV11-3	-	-	CASSFTSSGTPAPGELFF	TGTGCCAGCAGCTTTACGTCCTCCGGGACTCCGGCGCCGGGGGAGCTGTTTTTT
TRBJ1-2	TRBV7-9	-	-	CASSPTFPRESPVGYTF	TGTGCCAGCAGTCCAACTTTTCCCCGGGAGTCGCCGGTTGGCTACACCTTC
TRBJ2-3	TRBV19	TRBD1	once	CASSQTGADTQYF	TGTGCCAGTAGTCAGACAGGGGCGGATACGCAGTATTTT
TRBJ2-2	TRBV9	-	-	CASSPQTSGELFF	TGTGCCAGCAGCCCCCAGACCTCCGGGGAGCTGTTTTTT
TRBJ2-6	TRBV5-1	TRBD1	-	CASRTGSGANVLTF	TGCGCCAGCAGGACAGGGTCTGGGGCCAACGTCCTGACTTTC
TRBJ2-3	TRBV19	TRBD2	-	CASSVGLPKHTDTQYF	TGTGCCAGTAGTGTGGGACTACCCAAGCACACAGATACGCAGTATTTT
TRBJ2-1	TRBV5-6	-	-	CASSSDATGEQFF	TGTGCCAGCAGCTCTGACGCTACGGGGGAGCAGTTCTTC
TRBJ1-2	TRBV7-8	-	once	CASSPQSTANYGYTF	TGTGCCAGCAGCCCGCAGAGCACAGCTAACTATGGCTACACCTTC
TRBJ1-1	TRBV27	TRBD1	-	CASISSGTGVTEAFF	TGTGCCAGCATTTCTTCCGGGACAGGGGTAACTGAAGCTTTCTTT
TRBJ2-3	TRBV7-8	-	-	CASSLHRDRGAQYF	TGTGCCAGCAGCCTTCACAGGGATCGGGGAGCGCAGTATTTT
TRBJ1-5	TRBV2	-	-	CASSEARGFHQPQHF	TGTGCCAGCAGTGAGGCACGGGGGTTTCATCAGCCCCAGCATTTT
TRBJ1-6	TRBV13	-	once	CASSLSSGRDNSPLHF	TGTGCCAGCAGCTTATCCTCAGGAAGAGATAATTCACCCCTCCACTTT
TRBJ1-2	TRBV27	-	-	CASSPSAGAPKGYTF	TGTGCCAGCAGTCCCAGCGCAGGGGCGCCGAAAGGCTACACCTTC
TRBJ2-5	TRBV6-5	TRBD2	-	CASSYRGVETQYF	TGTGCCAGCAGTTACCGGGGGGTCGAGACCCAGTACTTC
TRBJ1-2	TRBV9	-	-	CASSVANRGPGYTF	TGTGCCAGCAGCGTAGCTAACCGGGGACCTGGCTACACCTTC
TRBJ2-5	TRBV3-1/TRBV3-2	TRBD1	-	CASSRQGAPETQYF	TGTGCCAGCAGCCGCCAGGGGGCGCCGGAGACCCAGTACTTC
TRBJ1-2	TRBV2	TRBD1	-	CASSEYGEQGADYGYTF	TGTGCCAGCAGTGAATACGGGGAACAGGGGGCGGACTATGGCTACACCTTC
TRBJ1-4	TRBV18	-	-	CASSPRPGRTNEKLFF	TGTGCCAGCTCACCACGGCCTGGCCGAACTAATGAAAAACTGTTTTTT